These T cell receptor beta chains were read from a single sample in a study of blood T cell repertoires in COVID-19. Clones were read by immunoSEQ multiplex PCR, and TCRdb kept only the in-frame ones, dropping some. The sample carries around 250,000 clones, roughly 86% recorded once. Sequencing input: peripheral blood. The receptors shown here come from a man in his forties with active or convalescent COVID-19. Both conserved end residues are part of each CDR3. Fields, in order: D gene, V gene, J gene, CDR3 protein. D genes are given only for firm matches.

>.|TRBV28|TRBJ1-2
CASTRPDSVARYTF
>.|TRBV11-2|TRBJ2-1
CASSLVRETIEQFF
>TRBD1|TRBV7-9|TRBJ1-6
CASSPGGQGKSPLHF
>TRBD1|TRBV14|TRBJ2-7
CASSYRGGLYEQYF
>TRBD2|TRBV19|TRBJ2-3
CASSIQTSGSGDTQYF
>.|TRBV27|TRBJ2-3
CASSLWGRSTDTQYF
>.|TRBV19|TRBJ2-7
CASSPNILDEQYF
>TRBD2|TRBV29-1|TRBJ2-4
CSASPGGKNIQYF
>.|TRBV5-6|TRBJ2-7
CASSNAGSGYEQYF
>.|TRBV11-3|TRBJ2-1
CASSLLGTGDHEQFF
>TRBD1|TRBV6-5|TRBJ1-6
CASSYDRGPSPLHF
>.|TRBV5-6|TRBJ2-5
CASSLDREWTQYF
>TRBD2|TRBV18|TRBJ2-1
CASSPLAGGGNEQFF
>.|TRBV5-1|TRBJ2-1
CASSPQSEDEQFF
>.|TRBV5-6|TRBJ1-6
CASSLPPGSPLHF
>.|TRBV30|TRBJ1-2
CAWRMLLAGYTF
>.|TRBV5-6|TRBJ2-2
CASRRAAGRKNTGELFF
>TRBD2|TRBV6-5|TRBJ2-2
CASRLASYTGELFF
>TRBD1|TRBV6-5|TRBJ1-3
CASRRDRGNTIYF
>TRBD1|TRBV19|TRBJ2-3
CASSFTGTGGDTQYF
>.|TRBV10-3|TRBJ2-2
CAISPSGDGTGELFF
>.|TRBV14|TRBJ1-1
CASKMLSVNTEAFF
>.|TRBV19|TRBJ2-3
CASSSTVSTDTQYF
>TRBD1|TRBV11-3|TRBJ2-7
CASSLTGTGYDEQYF
>TRBD2|TRBV3-1/TRBV3-2|TRBJ2-7
CASSPAGTSVHEQYF
>TRBD2|TRBV7-7|TRBJ2-5
CASSLARTSGRGRETQYF
>TRBD1|TRBV19|TRBJ2-6
CASSRTGGDSGANVLTF
>TRBD1|TRBV19|TRBJ1-1
CASSIVGQGVALNTEAFF
>.|TRBV19|TRBJ1-6
CASSPPGRGYNSPLHF
>TRBD1|TRBV6-2/TRBV6-3|TRBJ2-4
CASSCPRDRGQLQYF
>TRBD1|TRBV30|TRBJ1-3
CAWSVQGARRGNTIYF
>.|TRBV11-2|TRBJ1-1
CASSFHMNEAFF
>.|TRBV18|TRBJ1-1
CASSRDPGDTEAFF
>.|TRBV21-1|TRBJ2-3
CASSNSFRDRGRTDTQYF
>.|TRBV6-5|TRBJ1-5
CASRGGASNQPQHF
>.|TRBV9|TRBJ1-4
CASSSYGSNEKLFF
>TRBD1|TRBV19|TRBJ1-6
CASSIKTGRSPLHF
>.|TRBV21-1|TRBJ1-2
CASSKDGRGSNYGYTF
>TRBD1|TRBV6-5|TRBJ1-4
CASRSLTGVGEKLFF
>TRBD1|TRBV27|TRBJ1-5
CASSLAQGASNQPQHF
>TRBD1|TRBV5-1|TRBJ1-2
CASSPGGTGVGYTF